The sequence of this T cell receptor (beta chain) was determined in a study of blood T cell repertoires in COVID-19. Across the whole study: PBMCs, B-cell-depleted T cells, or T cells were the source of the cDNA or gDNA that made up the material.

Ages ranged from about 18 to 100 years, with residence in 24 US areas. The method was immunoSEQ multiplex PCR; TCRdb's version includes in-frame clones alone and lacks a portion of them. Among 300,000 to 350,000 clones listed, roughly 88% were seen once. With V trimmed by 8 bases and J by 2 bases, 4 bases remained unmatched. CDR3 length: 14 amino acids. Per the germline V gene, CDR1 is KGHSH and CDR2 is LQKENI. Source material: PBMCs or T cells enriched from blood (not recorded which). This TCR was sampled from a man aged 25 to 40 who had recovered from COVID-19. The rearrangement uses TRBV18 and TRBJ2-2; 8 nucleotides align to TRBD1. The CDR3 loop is CASRQGTNTGELFF. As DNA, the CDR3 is TGTGCCAGCCGACAGGGGACCAACACCGGGGAGCTGTTTTTT.